This T cell receptor (beta chain) was identified in a study of shared clonotypes between healthy human individuals. Study-level information: CD4 naive and memory got three plates each, CD8 naive two, CD8 memory one.

Only CD45RO-negative cells positively selected for CCR7 counted as naive CD8 cells, so terminally differentiated effector memory CD45RA+ cells were excluded. Comment on this clone: Its specificity is not known.

Data came from immunoSEQ multiplex PCR; TCRdb stores just in-frame clones and leaves some out. The sample has roughly 2,000,000 clones, around 93% seen once. Study-wide results and caveats: Non-shared clonotypes showed lower generation probabilities than clonotypes common to all four donors.

Sequencing used naive CD8+ T cells from PBMCs. The source is a man aged 18 to 30 in good health. Some clones in this sample may be carry-over from other donors' samples.

CDR3 nucleotides: TGCAGCGTTGAACTAACAGGGTACTCCTACGAGCAGTACTTC. This encodes CSVELTGYSYEQYF. V gene TRBV29-1 combines with J gene TRBJ2-7; D perhaps matches TRBD1 (6 bases). Germline V CDR1 and CDR2: SQVTM, ANQGSEA. Trimming took 2 bases from V and 0 from J, leaving 11 bases between them. This CDR3 has 14 amino acids.